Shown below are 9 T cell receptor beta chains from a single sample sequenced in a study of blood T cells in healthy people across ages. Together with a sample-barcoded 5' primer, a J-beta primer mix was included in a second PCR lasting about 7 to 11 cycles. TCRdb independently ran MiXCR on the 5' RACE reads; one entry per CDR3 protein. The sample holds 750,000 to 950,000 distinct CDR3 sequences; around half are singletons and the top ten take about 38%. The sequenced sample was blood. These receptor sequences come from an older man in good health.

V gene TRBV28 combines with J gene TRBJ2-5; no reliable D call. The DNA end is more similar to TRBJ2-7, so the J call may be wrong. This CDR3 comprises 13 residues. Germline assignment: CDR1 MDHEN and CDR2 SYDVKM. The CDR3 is CASSLPHSYEQYF. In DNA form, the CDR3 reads TGTGCCAGCAGTCTCCCGCATTCGTACGAGCAGTACTTC.

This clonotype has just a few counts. The DNA of the CDR3 is TGCGCCAGCAGCTTCAACAGGGGATGGACTGAAGCTTTCTTT. Protein sequence: CASSFNRGWTEAFF. The V call is TRBV5-1, the J call TRBJ1-1; 7 positions agree with TRBD1. The trim removed 2 bases at V and 5 bases at J, leaving 6 bases unmatched. Per germline, CDR1 SGHRS and CDR2 YFSETQ. This CDR3 contains 14 residues.

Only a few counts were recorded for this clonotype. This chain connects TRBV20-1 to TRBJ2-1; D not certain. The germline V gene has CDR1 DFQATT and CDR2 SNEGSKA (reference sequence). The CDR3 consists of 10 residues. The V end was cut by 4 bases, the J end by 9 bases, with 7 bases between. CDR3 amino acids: CSANRAEQFF. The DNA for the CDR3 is TGCAGTGCTAACCGGGCTGAGCAGTTCTTC.

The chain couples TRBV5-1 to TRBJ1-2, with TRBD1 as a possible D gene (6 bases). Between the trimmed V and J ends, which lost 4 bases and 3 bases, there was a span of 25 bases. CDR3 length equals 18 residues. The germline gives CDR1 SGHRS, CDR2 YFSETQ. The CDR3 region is CASSERPSGAGVHYGYTF. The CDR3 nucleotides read TGCGCCAGCAGCGAGCGCCCCTCCGGGGCAGGGGTTCACTATGGCTACACCTTC.

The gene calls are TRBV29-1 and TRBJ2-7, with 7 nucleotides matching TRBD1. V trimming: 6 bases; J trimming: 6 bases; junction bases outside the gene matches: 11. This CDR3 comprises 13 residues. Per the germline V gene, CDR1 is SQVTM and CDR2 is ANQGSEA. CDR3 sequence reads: CSVGRDSFSEQYF. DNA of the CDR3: TGCAGCGTCGGCCGGGACAGTTTTTCCGAGCAGTACTTC.

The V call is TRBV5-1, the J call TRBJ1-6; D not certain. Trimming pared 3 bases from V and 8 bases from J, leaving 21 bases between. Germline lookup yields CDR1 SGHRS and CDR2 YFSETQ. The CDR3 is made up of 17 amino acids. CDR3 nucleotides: TGCGCCAGCAGCTCGGAGCCAAGGCCGCAGCCAGATTCACCCCTCCACTTT. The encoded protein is CASSSEPRPQPDSPLHF.

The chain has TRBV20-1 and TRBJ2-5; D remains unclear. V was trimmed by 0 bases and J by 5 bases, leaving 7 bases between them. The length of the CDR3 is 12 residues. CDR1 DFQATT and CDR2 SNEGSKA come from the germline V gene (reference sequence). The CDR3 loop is CSARERRETQYF. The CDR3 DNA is TGCAGTGCTAGAGAGAGAAGGGAGACCCAGTACTTC.

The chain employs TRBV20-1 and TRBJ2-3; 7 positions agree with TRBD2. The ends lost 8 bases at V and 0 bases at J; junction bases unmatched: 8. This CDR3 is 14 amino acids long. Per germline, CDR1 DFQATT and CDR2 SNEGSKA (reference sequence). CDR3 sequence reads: CSPAGGGSTDTQYF. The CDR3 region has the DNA TGCAGTCCTGCGGGCGGGGGTAGCACAGATACGCAGTATTTT.

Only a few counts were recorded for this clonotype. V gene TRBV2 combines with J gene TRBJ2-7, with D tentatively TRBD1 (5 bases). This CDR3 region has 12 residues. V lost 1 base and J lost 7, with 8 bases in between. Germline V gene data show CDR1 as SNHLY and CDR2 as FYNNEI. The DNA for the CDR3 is TGTGCCAGCAGTGAAGGTTCAGGGGAGCAGTACTTC. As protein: CASSEGSGEQYF.